The 22 T cell receptor beta chains given below trace back to one sample, sequenced in a study of patients and donors after allogeneic stem cell transplantation. Via MiXCR, TCRdb re-called the RT-PCR reads, giving one row per CDR3 protein. The sample holds tens of thousands of distinct CDR3 sequences, 26% seen once. The specimen sequenced was blood, either unsorted or a sorted T cell fraction (not recorded which). Every receptor here comes from a human donor who was either an allogeneic HSCT recipient or a stem cell or donor lymphocyte infusion donor (not recorded which). It is not recorded whose cells these are; they may come from a transplant donor.

This clonotype came up a few times. The rearrangement joins TRBV7-9 to TRBJ1-5, with D maybe TRBD1 (6 bases). The V end was cut by 5 bases, the J end by 3 bases, with 17 bases between. The CDR3 covers 16 residues. CDR1 is SEHNR, CDR2 FQNEAQ, per germline (reference sequence). CDR3 in DNA: TGTGCCAGCAGCAAAACGGGGGCGCGGGACAATCAGCCCCAGCATTTT. Its protein product is CASSKTGARDNQPQHF.

The V gene is TRBV12-3 or TRBV12-4, the J gene TRBJ2-7; D gene uncertain. The CDR3 length is 12 residues. V was pared by 4 bases and J by 4 bases, with 8 bases between. CDR3 sequence reads: CASSYLLYEQYF. CDR3 DNA sequence: TGTGCCAGCAGTTACTTACTTTACGAGCAGTACTTC.

The chain is built from TRBV16 and TRBJ1-1, with D possibly being TRBD1 (5 bases). V gave up 1 base and J gave up 4 bases, with 10 bases separating them. The CDR3 has 14 residues. The germline gives CDR1 KGHSY, CDR2 FQNENV. CDR3 sequence (DNA): TGTGCCAGCAGCCAATTATCTGGGGCCACTGAAGCTTTCTTT. It codes for CASSQLSGATEAFF. Full variable domain (rest looked up from reference TRBV16 and TRBJ1-1): GEEVAQTPKHLVRGEGQKAKLYCAPIKGHSYVFWYQQVLKNEFKFLISFQNENVFDETGMPKERFSAKCLPNSPCSLEIQATKLEDSAVYFCASSQLSGATEAFFGQGTRLTVV.

This chain's CDR3 is CSVTGTSVYEQYF. The CDR3 DNA reads TGCAGCGTTACCGGGACTAGCGTTTACGAGCAGTACTTC. The J gene is TRBJ2-7, the V gene TRBV29-1; 10 bases match TRBD2. Germline assignment: CDR1 SQVTM and CDR2 ANQGSEA. The CDR3 is 13 residues long. The J segment lost 4 bases and the V segment lost 5 bases, leaving 5 bases of the junction unmatched.

This clonotype was seen more than once but under ten times. This rearrangement joins TRBV7-9 to TRBJ1-2; a possible D gene is TRBD1 (5 bases). The CDR3 runs to 14 residues. Trimming removed 0 bases at V and 7 bases at J, with 12 bases between. CDR1 and CDR2 (germline): SEHNR, FQNEAQ (reference sequence). CDR3 DNA: TGTGCCAGCAGCTTAGCTGAGCAGGGTGGTGGCTACACCTTC. It specifies CASSLAEQGGGYTF.

The chain links TRBV15 to TRBJ1-1; unclear D gene. Trimming pared 5 bases from V and 4 bases from J, leaving 20 bases between. This CDR3 region has 16 residues. CDR1 and CDR2 (germline): LNHNV, YYDKDF (reference sequence). This chain's CDR3 is CATSPWTSSEVTEAFF. The CDR3 DNA reads as TGTGCCACCAGCCCCTGGACCTCTTCGGAGGTCACTGAAGCTTTCTTT.

This clonotype was picked up a small number of times. The genes are TRBV12-3 or TRBV12-4 and TRBJ1-4; 7 positions match TRBD1. CDR3 size: 13 residues. Trimming cost V 6 bases and J 4 bases; bases outside gene matches: 2. CDR3 region: CASRRQGNEKLFF. CDR3 nucleotides: TGTGCCAGCAGACGACAGGGTAATGAAAAACTGTTTTTT.

This clonotype was picked up a small number of times. The rearrangement joins TRBV5-1 to TRBJ1-2; 8 bases are a match to TRBD1. This CDR3 is 14 amino acids long. Germline values: CDR1 SGHRS, CDR2 YFSETQ. The V and J ends lost 2 bases and 2 bases, in that order; junction bases with no gene match: 2. CDR3 loop: CASSLRTGNYGYTF. The CDR3 region has the DNA TGCGCCAGCAGCTTAAGGACAGGGAACTATGGCTACACCTTC.

In this sample, this clonotype turned up a few times. The chain employs TRBV11-2 and TRBJ1-1; D ambiguous. The CDR3 loop spans 14 amino acids. The ends were cut back, 4 bases at V and 0 bases at J, with 9 bases in the middle. From germline, CDR1 is SGHAT and CDR2 FQNNGV. The CDR3 nucleotides read TGTGCCAGCAGCTACCGGGTCTTGAACACTGAAGCTTTCTTT. Translated, it gives CASSYRVLNTEAFF.

In its sample, this clonotype was seen a few times. The chain joins TRBV9 to TRBJ1-5; D is undetermined. The CDR3 length is 15 residues. Germline loops: CDR1 SGDLS, CDR2 YYNGEE. Trimming removed 0 bases at V and 2 bases at J, with 9 bases between. The CDR3 protein is CASSVGGHGNQPQHF. The DNA of the CDR3 is TGTGCCAGCAGCGTAGGAGGCCACGGCAATCAGCCCCAGCATTTT.

The chain couples TRBV7-2 to TRBJ2-1; D not resolved. Germline CDR1 and CDR2: SGHTA and FQGNSA. Trimming took off 1 base at V and 5 bases at J, with 6 bases between the two ends. The CDR3 is made up of 13 amino acids. CDR3 nucleotide sequence: TGTGCCAGCAGCTTAGTACCTCACAATGAGCAGTTCTTC. Amino acids: CASSLVPHNEQFF. Full variable domain (remainder filled in from reference TRBV7-2 and TRBJ2-1): GAGVSQSPSNKVTEKGKDVELRCDPISGHTALYWYRQSLGQGLEFLIYFQGNSAPDKSGLPSDRFSAERTGGSVSTLTIQRTQQEDSAVYLCASSLVPHNEQFFGPGTRLTVL.

This clonotype was picked up a small number of times. The V call is TRBV4-1, the J call TRBJ1-6; weak D call: TRBD1 (5 bases). This CDR3 contains 11 residues. Germline V lookup: CDR1 MGHRA, CDR2 YSYEKL. V was cut by 0 bases and J by 16 bases, with 7 bases left in between. Written as DNA, the CDR3 is TGCGCCAGCAGCCAAGACAGGGTGCTCCACTTT. Protein product: CASSQDRVLHF.

This chain uses TRBV25-1 with TRBJ1-2, with D possibly matching TRBD1 (5 bases). Trimming stripped 5 bases from V and 0 bases from J, with 16 bases between. The CDR3 has 16 amino acids. Germline assignment: CDR1 MGHDK and CDR2 SYGVNS. The CDR3 DNA is TGTGCCAGCAGTCCCGTCCACGTACAGGCTAACTATGGCTACACCTTC. Its protein is CASSPVHVQANYGYTF.

The CDR3 coding sequence is TGTGCCAGCAGCTTACCGCCACGAAAGGGGGGCGGATGGGTGACCCAGTACTTC. This encodes CASSLPPRKGGGWVTQYF. The J gene is TRBJ2-5, the V gene TRBV7-9; D possibly matches TRBD1 or TRBD2 (6 bases each). Trimming left V 2 bases short and J 7 bases short, with 26 bases between. Per germline, CDR1 SEHNR and CDR2 FQNEAQ (reference sequence). The CDR3 contains 18 residues.

This chain joins TRBV5-4 and TRBJ2-2, with a tentative D call TRBD1 (6 bases). The CDR3 sequence is 15 residues long. Germline values: CDR1 SGHNT, CDR2 YYREEE (reference sequence). Trimming left V 5 bases short and J 0 bases short, with 11 bases between. DNA of the CDR3: TGTGCCAGCAGGGCTGGACAGTCGAACACCGGGGAGCTGTTTTTT. This sequence encodes CASRAGQSNTGELFF.

The chain employs TRBV6-2 or TRBV6-3 and TRBJ1-5; a possible D gene is TRBD1 (6 bases). The CDR3 has 15 residues. Germline-derived CDR1 and CDR2 are MNHEY and SVGEGT. V lost 6 bases and J 1 base, leaving 13 bases between the germline ends. The CDR3 is CASSFDRNSNQPQHF. DNA of the CDR3: TGTGCCAGCAGCTTCGACAGGAACAGCAATCAGCCCCAGCATTTT.

This clonotype appeared a few times. The chain has TRBV4-3 and TRBJ1-4; no definite D call. Germline values: CDR1 LGHNA, CDR2 YSLEER. The CDR3 has 14 amino acids. V lost 0 bases and J 8 bases, leaving 10 bases between the germline ends. The CDR3 DNA reads TGCGCCAGCAGCCAAGATCTAATCGGGGAAAAACTGTTTTTT. It yields the protein CASSQDLIGEKLFF.

CDR3 in amino acids: CASSLVERVSQPQHF. The CDR3 DNA reads as TGTGCCAGCAGCCTCGTGGAGAGGGTTTCCCAGCCCCAGCATTTT. The chain combines TRBV11-2 with TRBJ1-5; D unresolved. This CDR3 has 15 residues. CDR1 and CDR2 from the germline V gene are SGHAT and FQNNGV. Trimming cost V 5 bases and J 7 bases, with 18 bases left between them.

The V gene is TRBV12-3 or TRBV12-4, the J gene TRBJ1-1; D gene uncertain. Trimming left V 4 bases short and J 4 bases short, with 16 bases between. This CDR3 spans 15 amino acids. CDR3 loop: CASSSTPFGVTEAFF. The CDR3 DNA follows: TGTGCCAGCAGTTCCACCCCATTTGGCGTCACTGAAGCTTTCTTT.

The DNA for the CDR3 is TGTGCCAGCAAGAATAATGAAAAACTGTTTTTT. It translates to CASKNNEKLFF. This chain joins TRBV7-9 and TRBJ1-4, with no clear D. The germline V gene encodes CDR1 SEHNR and CDR2 FQNEAQ (reference sequence). V lost 7 bases and J lost 4, with 4 bases in between. The CDR3 has 11 amino acids.

This clonotype has a handful of counts. The chain uses TRBV30 and TRBJ2-7; the match to TRBD2 covers 8 bases. This CDR3 is 14 amino acids long. Trimming at V came to 0 bases and at J to 0 bases, leaving 1 base not matched to a gene. The germline V gene encodes CDR1 GTSNPN and CDR2 SVGIG (reference sequence). The CDR3 nucleotides read TGTGCCTGGAGTGTCACTAGCGGCTCCTACGAGCAGTACTTC. It is translated as CAWSVTSGSYEQYF.

The genes are TRBV6-2 or TRBV6-3 and TRBJ2-2; D possibly uses TRBD1 or TRBD2 (5 bases each). V was cut by 4 bases and J by 8 bases, with 23 bases left in between. From germline, CDR1 is MNHEY and CDR2 SVGEGT. The CDR3 has 17 residues. CDR3 in DNA: TGTGCCAGCAGTTCCCTGCGGCAGCGCACCGGGGCGGGGGAGCTGTTTTTT. It specifies CASSSLRQRTGAGELFF.